This TCR beta chain came from a study of blood T cell repertoires in COVID-19. Across the whole study: Specimens from acute and convalescent COVID-19 originated in the United States, Italy and Spain.

Produced via immunoSEQ multiplex PCR; TCRdb's table is partial and in-frame only. The data contain roughly 190,000 clones, about 85% of them singletons. Germline lookup yields CDR1 MNHNY and CDR2 SVGAGI (reference sequence). The V end lost 6 bases, the J end lost 5 bases, and 16 bases lay between the germline ends. The CDR3 spans 14 residues. The chain has TRBV6-6 and TRBJ1-2; TRBD1 might be the D (6 bases). The TCR comes from a man aged 55 to 70 with active or convalescent COVID-19. Material: peripheral blood. CDR3 sequence reads: CASSPGDQGYGYTF. In DNA form, the CDR3 reads TGTGCCAGCAGCCCCGGTGATCAGGGGTATGGCTACACCTTC.